One sample yielded the 12 T cell receptor beta chains listed below, sequenced in a study of blood T cell repertoires in COVID-19. Libraries were prepared by immunoSEQ multiplex PCR; TCRdb keeps only in-frame clonotypes and omits some of them. The repertoire has 200,000 or so clones, under 85% of them found once; the top ten carry about 6%. Input material: peripheral blood. Receptor source: a middle-aged woman with acute or convalescent COVID-19.

This chain uses TRBV5-6 with TRBJ1-1; TRBD1 is a possible D gene (5 bases). This CDR3 spans 16 amino acids. Germline V gene data show CDR1 as SGHDT and CDR2 as YYEEEE. Trimming cost V 3 bases and J 0 bases, with 15 bases left between them. CDR3 coding DNA: TGTGCCAGCAGCTCGGGGTATGGGGACTTGAACACTGAAGCTTTCTTT. Protein product: CASSSGYGDLNTEAFF.

The chain couples TRBV5-1 to TRBJ1-4; 9 bases are shared with TRBD1. The CDR3 has 14 amino acids. Germline lookup yields CDR1 SGHRS and CDR2 YFSETQ. V trimming: 4 bases; J trimming: 7 bases; junction bases outside the gene matches: 5. This CDR3 is CASSDRGGSEKLFF. Here the CDR3 DNA reads TGCGCCAGCAGCGACAGGGGGGGCAGTGAAAAACTGTTTTTT.

This chain uses TRBV7-9 with TRBJ2-7, with 12 positions matching TRBD2. Germline values: CDR1 SEHNR, CDR2 FQNEAQ (reference sequence). The CDR3 is 14 amino acids. Germline trimming cut 5 bases from V and 5 bases from J; bases unmatched to any gene: 4. CDR3 bases: TGTGCCAGCAGCCGGACTAGCGGGACCAACGAGCAGTACTTC. Protein sequence: CASSRTSGTNEQYF.

The V gene is TRBV6-5, the J gene TRBJ1-2; a weak D match, TRBD1 (5 bases). CDR3 length: 13 amino acids. V dropped 7 bases and J dropped 0 bases, with 9 bases sitting between them. Germline CDR1 MNHEY, CDR2 SVGAGI. Here the CDR3 reads CASIGHANYGYTF. DNA of the CDR3: TGTGCCAGCATAGGACATGCTAACTATGGCTACACCTTC.

The rearrangement uses TRBV14 and TRBJ2-3; 7 bases line up with TRBD2. This CDR3 comprises 17 residues. The ends lost 1 base at V and 8 bases at J; junction bases unmatched: 15. CDR1 and CDR2 from the germline V gene are SGHDN and FVKESK. Here the CDR3 DNA reads TGTGCCAGCAGCCAAGGTATCGCGGGGGAGTTTAAAGTTACGCAGTATTTT. Translated: CASSQGIAGEFKVTQYF.

The chain is built from TRBV6-1 and TRBJ2-7; TRBD2 matches 11 bases. Germline CDR1 is MNHNS and CDR2 is SASEGT. The CDR3 contains 13 residues. V was clipped by 2 bases and J by 8 bases; unmatched bases: 2. CDR3 bases: TGTGCCAGCAGTGAAACTAGCGGGAGTCAGCAGTACTTC. Residues: CASSETSGSQQYF.

This sequence joins TRBV19 and TRBJ2-3; maybe TRBD1 (7 bases). The CDR3 has 15 amino acids. V lost 7 bases to trimming and J lost 2 bases, with 16 bases between them. Germline values: CDR1 LNHDA, CDR2 SQIVND (reference sequence). For the CDR3, the DNA is TGTGCCAGTACCGGGGGACAGCGCTTCACAGATACGCAGTATTTT. The encoded protein is CASTGGQRFTDTQYF.

The chain has TRBV28 and TRBJ2-7; 8 nucleotides agree with TRBD2. CDR1 is MDHEN and CDR2 is SYDVKM in the germline V gene. The CDR3 is made up of 15 amino acids. Unmatched junction bases numbered 16, after V lost 6 bases and J lost 9 bases. The CDR3, as DNA: TGTGCCAGCAGCAAGGACCGGGGGGGGGTTAGCGTGCAGTACTTC. It encodes CASSKDRGGVSVQYF.

V and J are TRBV7-9 and TRBJ1-2; 7 positions agree with TRBD1. Germline lookup yields CDR1 SEHNR and CDR2 FQNEAQ (reference sequence). Trimming at V came to 5 bases and at J to 5 bases, leaving 5 bases not matched to a gene. The CDR3 loop spans 13 amino acids. This CDR3 is CASSLGTDYGYTF. The CDR3 coding sequence is TGTGCCAGCAGCCTAGGGACAGATTATGGCTACACCTTC.

The chain carries TRBV5-6 and TRBJ2-7; weak D call: TRBD1 (5 bases). This CDR3 is 13 amino acids long. The V and J ends lost 3 bases and 2 bases respectively, with 9 bases between them. The germline V gene has CDR1 SGHDT and CDR2 YYEEEE. DNA of the CDR3: TGTGCCAGCAGCTGGGGCTCAGCCTACGAGCAGTACTTC. As protein: CASSWGSAYEQYF.

The chain couples TRBV7-8 to TRBJ2-7; perhaps TRBD2 as D (5 bases). CDR3 length: 15 residues. V lost 5 bases to trimming and J lost 2 bases, with 16 bases between them. The V gene's germline CDR1 is SGHVS and CDR2 FQNEAQ. CDR3 sequence: CASSVTRGVAYEQYF. CDR3 bases: TGTGCCAGCAGCGTTACTAGAGGAGTCGCCTACGAGCAGTACTTC.

The chain recombines TRBV19 with TRBJ1-5; 7 bases agree with TRBD1. V gave up 4 bases and J gave up 2 bases; unmatched junction bases: 5. This CDR3 is built from 15 residues. In germline, CDR1 is LNHDA, CDR2 SQIVND (reference sequence). The DNA for the CDR3 is TGTGCCAGTAGTAACGCCGGGACAGGCAATCAGCCCCAGCATTTT. Encoded protein: CASSNAGTGNQPQHF.